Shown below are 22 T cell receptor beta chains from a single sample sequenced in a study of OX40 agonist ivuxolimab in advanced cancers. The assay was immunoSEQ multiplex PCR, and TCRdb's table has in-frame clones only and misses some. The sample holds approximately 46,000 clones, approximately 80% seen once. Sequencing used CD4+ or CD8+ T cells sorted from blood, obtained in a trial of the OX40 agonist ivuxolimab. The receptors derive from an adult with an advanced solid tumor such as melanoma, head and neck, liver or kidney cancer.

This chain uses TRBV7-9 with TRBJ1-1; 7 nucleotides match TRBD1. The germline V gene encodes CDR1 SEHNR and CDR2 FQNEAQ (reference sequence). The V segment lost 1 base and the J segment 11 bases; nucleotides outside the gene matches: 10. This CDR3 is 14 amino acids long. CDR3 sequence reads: CASSLEVRDSAAFF. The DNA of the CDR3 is TGTGCCAGCAGCTTAGAGGTTCGGGACAGCGCCGCTTTCTTT.

The CDR3 DNA follows: TGTGCCAGCAGTTACCGGACAGCAACTAATGAAAAACTGTTTTTT. Its translation: CASSYRTATNEKLFF. The V call is TRBV6-5, the J call TRBJ1-4, with a possible D match to TRBD1 (6 bases). The V and J ends lost 2 bases and 0 bases respectively, with 7 bases between them. Germline CDR1 is MNHEY and CDR2 is SVGAGI. This CDR3 is 15 amino acids long.

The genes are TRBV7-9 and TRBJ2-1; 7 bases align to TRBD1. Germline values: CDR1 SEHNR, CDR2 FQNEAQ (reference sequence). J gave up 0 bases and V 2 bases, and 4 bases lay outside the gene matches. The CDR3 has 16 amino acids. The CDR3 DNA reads TGTGCCAGCAGCTTACCCGACAGGGACTCCTACAATGAGCAGTTCTTC. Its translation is CASSLPDRDSYNEQFF.

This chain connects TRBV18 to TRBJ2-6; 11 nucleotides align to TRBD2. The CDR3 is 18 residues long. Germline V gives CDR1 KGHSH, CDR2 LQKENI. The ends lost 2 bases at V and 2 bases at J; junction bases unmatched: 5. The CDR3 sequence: CASSPNSGRAPGANVLTF. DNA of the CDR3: TGTGCCAGCTCACCAAATAGCGGGAGGGCCCCTGGGGCCAACGTCCTGACTTTC.

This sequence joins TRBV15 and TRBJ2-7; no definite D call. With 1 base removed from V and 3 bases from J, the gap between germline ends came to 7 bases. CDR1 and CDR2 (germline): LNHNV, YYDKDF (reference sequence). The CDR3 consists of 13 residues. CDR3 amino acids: CATSRGPYYEQYF. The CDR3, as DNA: TGTGCCACCAGCAGAGGGCCGTACTACGAGCAGTACTTC.

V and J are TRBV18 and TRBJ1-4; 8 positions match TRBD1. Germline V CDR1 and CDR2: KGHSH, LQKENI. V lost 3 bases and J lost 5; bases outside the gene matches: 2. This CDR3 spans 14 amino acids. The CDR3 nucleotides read TGTGCCAGCTCACCGACAGGGGCGAATGAAAAACTGTTTTTT. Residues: CASSPTGANEKLFF.

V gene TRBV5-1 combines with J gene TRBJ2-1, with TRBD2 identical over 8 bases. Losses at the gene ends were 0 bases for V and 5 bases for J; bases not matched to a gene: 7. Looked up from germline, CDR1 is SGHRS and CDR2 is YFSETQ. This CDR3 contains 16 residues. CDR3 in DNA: TGCGCCAGCAGCTTGGCGGCGCGGGGGGCGAACAATGAGCAGTTCTTC. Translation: CASSLAARGANNEQFF.

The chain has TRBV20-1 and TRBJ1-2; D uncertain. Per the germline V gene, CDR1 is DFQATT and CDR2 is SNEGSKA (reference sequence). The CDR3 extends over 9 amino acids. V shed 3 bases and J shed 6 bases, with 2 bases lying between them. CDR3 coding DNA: TGCAGTGCTAGGGATGGCTACACCTTC. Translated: CSARDGYTF.

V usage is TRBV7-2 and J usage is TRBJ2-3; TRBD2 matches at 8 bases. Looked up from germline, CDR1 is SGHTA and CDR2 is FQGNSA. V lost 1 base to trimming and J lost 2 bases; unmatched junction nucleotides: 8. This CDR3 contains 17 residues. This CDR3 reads CASSLGPAGVSTDTQYF. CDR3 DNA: TGTGCCAGCAGCTTAGGGCCAGCGGGGGTCTCCACAGATACGCAGTATTTT.

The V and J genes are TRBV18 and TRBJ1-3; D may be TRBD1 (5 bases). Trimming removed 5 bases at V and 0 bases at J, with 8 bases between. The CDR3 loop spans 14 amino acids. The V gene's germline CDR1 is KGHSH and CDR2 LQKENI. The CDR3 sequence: CASSSTVSGNTIYF. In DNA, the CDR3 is TGTGCCAGCTCATCGACAGTCTCTGGAAACACCATATATTTT.

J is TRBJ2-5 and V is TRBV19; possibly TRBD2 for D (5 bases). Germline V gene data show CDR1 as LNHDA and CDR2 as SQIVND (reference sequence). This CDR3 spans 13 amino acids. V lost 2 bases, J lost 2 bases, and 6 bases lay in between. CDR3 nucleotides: TGTGCCAGTAGTATATCGGGGCAAGAGACCCAGTACTTC. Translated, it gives CASSISGQETQYF.

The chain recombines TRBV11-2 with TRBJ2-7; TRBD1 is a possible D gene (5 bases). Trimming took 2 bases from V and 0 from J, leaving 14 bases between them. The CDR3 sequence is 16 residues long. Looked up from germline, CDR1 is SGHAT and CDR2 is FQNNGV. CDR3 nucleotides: TGTGCCAGCAGCTTATTAGGGGCTTCCTTCTCCTACGAGCAGTACTTC. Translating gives CASSLLGASFSYEQYF.

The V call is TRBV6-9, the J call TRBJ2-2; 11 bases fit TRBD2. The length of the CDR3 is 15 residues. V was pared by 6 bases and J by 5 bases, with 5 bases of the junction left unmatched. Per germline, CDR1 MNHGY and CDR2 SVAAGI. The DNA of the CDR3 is TGTGCCAGCAGCCTGACTAGCGGGGTAACCGGGGAGCTGTTTTTT. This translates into CASSLTSGVTGELFF.

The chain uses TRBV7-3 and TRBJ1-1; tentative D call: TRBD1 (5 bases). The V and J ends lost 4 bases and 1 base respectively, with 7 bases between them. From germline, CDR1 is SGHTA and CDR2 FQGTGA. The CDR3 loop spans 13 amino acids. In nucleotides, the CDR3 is TGTGCCAGCAGCTCTGGACAGAACACTGAAGCTTTCTTT. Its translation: CASSSGQNTEAFF.

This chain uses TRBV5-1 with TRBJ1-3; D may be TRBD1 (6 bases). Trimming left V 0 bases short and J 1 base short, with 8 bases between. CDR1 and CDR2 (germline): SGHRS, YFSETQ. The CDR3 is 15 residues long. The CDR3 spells CASSLVQGSGNTIYF. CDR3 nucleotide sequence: TGCGCCAGCAGCTTGGTACAGGGATCTGGAAACACCATATATTTT.

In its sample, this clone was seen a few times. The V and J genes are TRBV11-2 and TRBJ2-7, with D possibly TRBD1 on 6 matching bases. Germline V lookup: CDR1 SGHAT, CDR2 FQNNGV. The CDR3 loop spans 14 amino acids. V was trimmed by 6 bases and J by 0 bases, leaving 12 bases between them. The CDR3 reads CASSRTVSSYEQYF. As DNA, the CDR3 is TGTGCCAGCAGTAGGACAGTCAGCTCCTACGAGCAGTACTTC.

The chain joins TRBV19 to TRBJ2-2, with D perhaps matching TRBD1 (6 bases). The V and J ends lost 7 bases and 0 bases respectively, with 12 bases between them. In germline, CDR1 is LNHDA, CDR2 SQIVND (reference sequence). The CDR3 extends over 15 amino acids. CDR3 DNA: TGTGCCAGTAAGACAGGAAGCGCGAACACCGGGGAGCTGTTTTTT. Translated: CASKTGSANTGELFF. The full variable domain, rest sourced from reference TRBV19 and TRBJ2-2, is DGGITQSPKYLFRKEGQNVTLSCEQNLNHDAMYWYRQDPGQGLRLIYYSQIVNDFQKGDIAEGYSVSREKKESFPLTVTSAQKNPTAFYLCASKTGSANTGELFFGEGSRLTVL.

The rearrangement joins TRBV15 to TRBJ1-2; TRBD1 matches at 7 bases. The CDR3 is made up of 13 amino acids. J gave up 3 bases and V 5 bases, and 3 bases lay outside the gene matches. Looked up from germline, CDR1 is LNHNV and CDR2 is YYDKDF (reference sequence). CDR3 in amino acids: CATSPGQDYGYTF. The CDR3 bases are TGTGCCACCAGCCCCGGACAGGACTATGGCTACACCTTC.

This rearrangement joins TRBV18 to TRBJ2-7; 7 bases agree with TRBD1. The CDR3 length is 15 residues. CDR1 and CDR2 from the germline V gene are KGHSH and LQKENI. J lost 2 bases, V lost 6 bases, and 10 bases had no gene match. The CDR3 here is CASSLRSRGTYEQYF. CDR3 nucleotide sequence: TGTGCCAGCTCGCTTCGGAGCAGGGGGACCTACGAGCAGTACTTC. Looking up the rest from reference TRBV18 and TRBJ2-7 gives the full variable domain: NAGVMQNPRHLVRRRGQEARLRCSPMKGHSHVYWYRQLPEEGLKFMVYLQKENIIDESGMPKERFSAEFPKEGPSILRIQQVVRGDSAAYFCASSLRSRGTYEQYFGPGTRLTVT.

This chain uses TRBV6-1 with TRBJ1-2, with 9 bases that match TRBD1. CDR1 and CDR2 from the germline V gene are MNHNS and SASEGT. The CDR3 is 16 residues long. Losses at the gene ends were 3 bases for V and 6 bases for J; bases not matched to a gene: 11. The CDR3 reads CASSDGTGMLSHGYTF. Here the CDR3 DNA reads TGTGCCAGCAGTGACGGGACAGGGATGCTATCTCATGGCTACACCTTC.

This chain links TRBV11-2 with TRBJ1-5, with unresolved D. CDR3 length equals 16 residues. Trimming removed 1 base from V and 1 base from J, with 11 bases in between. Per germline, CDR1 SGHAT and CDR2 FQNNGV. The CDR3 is CASSLVAGWSNQPQHF. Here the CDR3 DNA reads TGTGCCAGCAGCTTAGTGGCAGGCTGGAGCAATCAGCCCCAGCATTTT.

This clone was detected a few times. The CDR3 sequence: CAWTLFSGAPGEKLFF. CDR3 DNA sequence: TGTGCCTGGACGTTGTTCTCAGGGGCGCCGGGTGAAAAACTGTTTTTT. V is TRBV30 and J is TRBJ1-4, with a weak D call TRBD1 (6 bases). The CDR3 spans 16 residues. Per germline, CDR1 GTSNPN and CDR2 SVGIG (reference sequence). V dropped 4 bases and J dropped 7 bases, with 22 bases sitting between them.